The 32 T cell receptor beta chains below were found in one sample sequenced in a study of CD8+ T cells in alopecia areata. Following RNA extraction, reverse transcription yielded cDNA that acted as the sequencing template. TCRdb keeps only in-frame clones here, not all; method: immunoSEQ multiplex PCR. The repertoire holds about 210,000 clones, with over 60% as singletons. The treatment is: oral pan-JAK inhibitor, 5-10 mg twice daily. The source was CD4+ T cells sorted from blood, collected at approximately week 44, from a patient treated with tofacitinib. The origin of the receptors is a human donor with alopecia areata.

A few counts support this clone. The V call is TRBV6-1, the J call TRBJ1-2; tentative D call: TRBD1 (5 bases). Per the germline V gene, CDR1 is MNHNS and CDR2 is SASEGT. V was pared by 6 bases and J by 4 bases, with 12 bases between. This CDR3 has 13 amino acids. DNA for the CDR3: TGTGCCAGCAGGACAGACCTACTCTATGGCTACACCTTC. Translating gives CASRTDLLYGYTF.

The chain combines TRBV29-1 with TRBJ1-3, with D hard to call. Germline CDR1 reads SQVTM; CDR2 reads ANQGSEA. The V and J ends lost 6 bases and 4 bases respectively, with 13 bases between them. The CDR3 is 13 amino acids. The CDR3, as DNA: TGCAGCGTCGCGAGGGTGGGAGGAAACACCATATATTTT. Residues: CSVARVGGNTIYF.

The chain recombines TRBV29-1 with TRBJ2-5; tentatively, D is TRBD2 (5 bases). V dropped 2 bases and J dropped 7 bases, with 11 bases sitting between them. This CDR3 region has 12 residues. Germline V gene lookup returns CDR1 SQVTM and CDR2 ANQGSEA. In nucleotides, the CDR3 is TGCAGCGTTGAATCTGCTGAGGGGACCCAGTACTTC. The encoded protein is CSVESAEGTQYF.

This clone was observed a single time. The genes are TRBV6-1 and TRBJ1-2, with D perhaps TRBD1 (5 bases). The germline gives CDR1 MNHNS, CDR2 SASEGT. The CDR3 consists of 16 residues. V was trimmed by 1 base and J by 4 bases, leaving 16 bases between them. CDR3 DNA sequence: TGTGCCAGCAGTGAAGATCCTGGGGGAGCTCGCTATGGCTACACCTTC. It is translated as CASSEDPGGARYGYTF.

This clone has just a few counts. The rearrangement joins TRBV7-2 to TRBJ2-7, with D perhaps being TRBD1 or TRBD2 (6 bases each). The length of the CDR3 is 14 residues. Germline CDR1 is SGHTA and CDR2 is FQGNSA. Trimming shortened V by 2 bases and J by 0 bases, and 8 bases separated the two germline ends. The CDR3 here is CASSLTGASYEQYF. Written as DNA, the CDR3 is TGTGCCAGCAGCTTAACGGGGGCCTCCTACGAGCAGTACTTC.

This clone was counted a few times. The chain carries TRBV2 and TRBJ2-3, with 9 nucleotides matching TRBD2. The J segment lost 2 bases and the V segment lost 8 bases, leaving 5 bases of the junction unmatched. The germline V gene encodes CDR1 SNHLY and CDR2 FYNNEI. The CDR3 covers 14 residues. The CDR3 coding sequence is TGTGCCAGCTCCCGACTAGCGGCCACAGATACGCAGTATTTT. Translation: CASSRLAATDTQYF. Combining the CDR3 with reference TRBV2 and TRBJ2-3 gives the whole variable domain EPEVTQTPSHQVTQMGQEVILRCVPISNHLYFYWYRQILGQKVEFLVSFYNNEISEKSEIFDDQFSVERPDGSNFTLKIRSTKLEDSAMYFCASSRLAATDTQYFGPGTRLTVL.

This clone appeared once. The chain carries TRBV19 and TRBJ2-3, with D possibly TRBD1 on 6 matching bases. This CDR3 is 14 amino acids long. Germline CDR1 and CDR2: LNHDA and SQIVND (reference sequence). V lost 4 bases to trimming and J lost 4 bases, with 12 bases between them. Here the CDR3 reads CASSTRGDADTQYF. CDR3 DNA: TGTGCCAGTAGTACCAGGGGCGACGCAGATACGCAGTATTTT.

This chain connects TRBV29-1 to TRBJ1-2; unclear D gene. Trimming took off 4 bases at V and 3 bases at J, with 6 bases between the two ends. Germline-derived CDR1 and CDR2 are SQVTM and ANQGSEA. There are 11 residues in the CDR3. The CDR3: CSVVSYYGYTF. The DNA for the CDR3 is TGCAGCGTTGTTTCTTACTATGGCTACACCTTC.

The chain joins TRBV29-1 to TRBJ2-1; D might be TRBD2 (7 bases). V lost 7 bases and J 9 bases, leaving 19 bases between the germline ends. CDR3 length: 13 amino acids. CDR1 SQVTM and CDR2 ANQGSEA come from the germline V gene. For the CDR3, the DNA is TGCAGCGCGCATTCGGGGGGCCCGGGTGAGCAGTTCTTC. Protein sequence: CSAHSGGPGEQFF.

This chain links TRBV6-5 with TRBJ1-1, with D unclear. The V and J ends lost 0 bases and 2 bases respectively, with 7 bases between them. The CDR3 length is 14 residues. Germline V gene sequence: CDR1 MNHEY, CDR2 SVGAGI. Here the CDR3 DNA reads TGTGCCAGCAGTTACTCTCGGCGTAACACTGAAGCTTTCTTT. Protein product: CASSYSRRNTEAFF.

The V and J genes are TRBV18 and TRBJ2-3; D call uncertain. This CDR3 has 13 residues. Germline lookup yields CDR1 KGHSH and CDR2 LQKENI. V dropped 2 bases and J dropped 2 bases, with 5 bases sitting between them. CDR3 nucleotide sequence: TGTGCCAGCTCACCAGGGAACACAGATACGCAGTATTTT. This sequence encodes CASSPGNTDTQYF. The full variable domain, its missing parts supplied by reference TRBV18 and TRBJ2-3, is NAGVMQNPRHLVRRRGQEARLRCSPMKGHSHVYWYRQLPEEGLKFMVYLQKENIIDESGMPKERFSAEFPKEGPSILRIQQVVRGDSAAYFCASSPGNTDTQYFGPGTRLTVL.

This rearrangement joins TRBV2 to TRBJ1-2, with TRBD1 matching 8 bases. J gave up 6 bases and V 5 bases, and 14 bases lay outside the gene matches. The CDR3 loop spans 16 amino acids. CDR1 is SNHLY, CDR2 FYNNEI, per germline. The CDR3 DNA sequence: TGTGCCAGCAGTTCTCCTCCGGGACAGGTAGTAGATGGCTACACCTTC. Its translation is CASSSPPGQVVDGYTF.

The rearrangement joins TRBV7-9 to TRBJ1-2, with a tentative D call TRBD1 (6 bases). The germline V and J ends were trimmed by 3 bases and 0 bases, with 8 bases remaining between them. The CDR3 contains 14 residues. CDR1 and CDR2 (germline): SEHNR, FQNEAQ (reference sequence). CDR3 bases: TGTGCCAGCAGCTTCGAGGGGGCTAACTATGGCTACACCTTC. Translating gives CASSFEGANYGYTF.

This clone appeared a few times. The chain uses TRBV13 and TRBJ2-7; weak D call: TRBD2 (5 bases). The CDR3 runs 14 residues. Per germline, CDR1 PRHDT and CDR2 FYEKMQ (reference sequence). The V end was cut by 5 bases, the J end by 5 bases, with 16 bases between. The CDR3 DNA sequence: TGTGCCAGCAGCCCCCTAGCAAAAGTAGACGAGCAGTACTTC. Protein product: CASSPLAKVDEQYF.

Only one count was recorded for this clone. The chain has TRBV9 and TRBJ2-5; 9 nucleotides match TRBD2. V lost 4 bases and J lost 5; bases outside the gene matches: 3. Germline V gene lookup returns CDR1 SGDLS and CDR2 YYNGEE. The CDR3 is 13 amino acids. This chain's CDR3 is CASSPGLAETQYF. CDR3 DNA: TGTGCCAGCAGCCCGGGACTAGCCGAGACCCAGTACTTC.

The chain employs TRBV30 and TRBJ2-5; tentatively, D is TRBD1 or TRBD2 (5 bases each). Trimming cost V 2 bases and J 2 bases, with 12 bases left between them. CDR1 and CDR2 from the germline V gene are GTSNPN and SVGIG (reference sequence). This CDR3 has 14 residues. The CDR3 reads CAWSTGTGQETQYF. The DNA of the CDR3 is TGTGCCTGGAGTACTGGGACGGGGCAAGAGACCCAGTACTTC.

This clone showed up just a few times. The chain combines TRBV9 with TRBJ2-3, with D perhaps TRBD1 (5 bases). V lost 1 base and J lost 0, with 12 bases in between. Germline-derived CDR1 and CDR2 are SGDLS and YYNGEE. This CDR3 has 16 residues. The CDR3 nucleotides are TGTGCCAGCAGCGTAACGTCGCAGGGTAGCACAGATACGCAGTATTTT. Translated, it gives CASSVTSQGSTDTQYF.

The chain uses TRBV7-3 and TRBJ1-2, with TRBD1 matching 8 bases. V lost 5 bases, J lost 6 bases, and 8 bases stayed unmatched. The CDR3 length is 14 residues. Per the germline V gene, CDR1 is SGHTA and CDR2 is FQGTGA. CDR3 sequence reads: CASSRSQGADGYTF. In DNA form, the CDR3 reads TGTGCCAGCAGCCGTAGCCAGGGGGCTGATGGCTACACCTTC.

This chain links TRBV5-1 with TRBJ1-2; 7 nucleotides agree with TRBD1. Trimming at V came to 2 bases and at J to 3 bases, leaving 1 base not matched to a gene. The CDR3 consists of 13 residues. Germline V gene lookup returns CDR1 SGHRS and CDR2 YFSETQ. CDR3 DNA sequence: TGCGCCAGCAGCTTAACAGGGGACTATGGCTACACCTTC. It translates to CASSLTGDYGYTF.

A remark on this clone: The same CDR3 can be traced to other DNA sequences in this sample. The chain uses TRBV29-1 and TRBJ2-3; D is ambiguous. CDR1 is SQVTM, CDR2 ANQGSEA, per germline. The CDR3 totals 10 residues. The V end was cut by 4 bases, the J end by 5 bases, with 4 bases between. The CDR3 loop is CSVGGDTQYF. Here the CDR3 DNA reads TGCAGCGTTGGGGGAGATACGCAGTATTTT.

This clone was detected a few times. V is TRBV6-1 and J is TRBJ2-2, with TRBD2 matching 7 bases. Trimming cost V 7 bases and J 2 bases; bases outside gene matches: 7. This CDR3 is 15 amino acids long. From germline, CDR1 is MNHNS and CDR2 SASEGT. CDR3: CASNILARNTGELFF. For the CDR3, the DNA is TGTGCCAGCAATATACTAGCGAGAAACACCGGGGAGCTGTTTTTT.

The chain employs TRBV7-6 and TRBJ2-5; D is undetermined. From germline, CDR1 is SGHVS and CDR2 FNYEAQ. The V and J ends lost 1 base and 5 bases respectively, with 14 bases between them. This CDR3 is built from 15 residues. Here the CDR3 reads CASSLGVTETETQYF. The CDR3 DNA reads TGTGCCAGCAGCTTAGGGGTTACCGAGACCGAGACCCAGTACTTC.

This clone was found once. This chain joins TRBV29-1 and TRBJ2-3; D remains ambiguous. Trimming took off 1 base at V and 1 base at J, with 6 bases between the two ends. The CDR3 totals 13 residues. Germline loops: CDR1 SQVTM, CDR2 ANQGSEA. The chain's CDR3 is CSVEGVGTDTQYF. The CDR3 nucleotides read TGCAGCGTTGAAGGGGTTGGCACAGATACGCAGTATTTT.

This clone was detected a few times. The same CDR3 also results from other DNA sequences found in this sample. J is TRBJ1-2 and V is TRBV4-3; D unclear. Germline V gene data show CDR1 as LGHNA and CDR2 as YSLEER. Trimming took 3 bases from V and 1 from J, leaving 9 bases between them. The CDR3 totals 14 residues. CDR3 region: CASSQDGINYGYTF. CDR3 in DNA: TGCGCCAGCAGCCAGGACGGAATTAACTATGGCTACACCTTC.

This clone has just one count. The rearrangement joins TRBV9 to TRBJ2-3; D remains ambiguous. This CDR3 contains 13 residues. V was cut by 5 bases and J by 2 bases, with 9 bases left in between. Germline V gene data show CDR1 as SGDLS and CDR2 as YYNGEE. The CDR3 region has the DNA TGTGCCAGCAGTGACGGAGTCACAGATACGCAGTATTTT. This codes for CASSDGVTDTQYF.

This clone has more than one count but fewer than ten. V usage is TRBV10-3 and J usage is TRBJ1-5, with unresolved D. The CDR3 is 14 amino acids. The germline V gene has CDR1 ENHRY and CDR2 SYGVKD. The V end was cut by 0 bases, the J end by 2 bases, with 5 bases between. CDR3 sequence reads: CAISESMRNQPQHF. CDR3 in DNA: TGTGCCATCAGTGAGTCCATGCGCAATCAGCCCCAGCATTTT.

This clone was detected many times. The chain couples TRBV7-2 to TRBJ2-1; 8 bases are a match to TRBD2. Per germline, CDR1 SGHTA and CDR2 FQGNSA. This CDR3 spans 15 amino acids. V shed 7 bases, J shed 1 base, and the junction held 6 bases outside the gene matches. The CDR3 sequence: CASTTSSGSYNEQFF. The CDR3 DNA reads TGTGCCAGCACGACTTCTAGCGGGTCCTACAATGAGCAGTTCTTC.

The chain carries TRBV2 and TRBJ2-1; 9 bases line up with TRBD1. The germline CDR1 and CDR2 sequences are SNHLY and FYNNEI. V trimming: 2 bases; J trimming: 7 bases; junction bases outside the gene matches: 6. CDR3 length: 15 amino acids. In DNA, the CDR3 is TGTGCCAGCAGTGAACAACAGGGGGCGTGGAATGAGCAGTTCTTC. Translation gives CASSEQQGAWNEQFF.

The chain is built from TRBV30 and TRBJ2-7; TRBD2 matches 10 bases. The germline V gene has CDR1 GTSNPN and CDR2 SVGIG (reference sequence). The trim removed 3 bases at V and 0 bases at J, leaving 2 bases unmatched. This CDR3 spans 14 amino acids. In DNA form, the CDR3 reads TGTGCCTGGAGACTAGCGGGAAGCTCCTACGAGCAGTACTTC. This encodes CAWRLAGSSYEQYF.

As to this clone: This sample also contains other DNA sequences that code for the same CDR3. The chain has TRBV14 and TRBJ2-2, with D possibly matching TRBD1 (5 bases). V gave up 0 bases and J gave up 4 bases, with 9 bases separating them. Germline CDR1 reads SGHDN; CDR2 reads FVKESK. The CDR3 is made up of 15 amino acids. CDR3 nucleotides: TGTGCCAGCAGCCAAGAGGGCAGGGCCACCGGGGAGCTGTTTTTT. Encoded protein: CASSQEGRATGELFF.

This rearrangement joins TRBV14 to TRBJ1-2; TRBD1 might be the D (5 bases). The length of the CDR3 is 15 residues. CDR1 is SGHDN and CDR2 is FVKESK in the germline V gene. The V gene lost 1 base and the J gene lost 2 bases, with 11 bases spanning the gap. CDR3 region: CASSQVNRLNYGYTF. As DNA, the CDR3 is TGTGCCAGCAGCCAAGTAAACAGGCTCAACTATGGCTACACCTTC.

This chain uses TRBV6-5 with TRBJ2-6; unclear D gene. CDR1 MNHEY and CDR2 SVGAGI come from the germline V gene. The CDR3 is made up of 14 amino acids. V lost 10 bases, J lost 0 bases, and 10 bases lay in between. The CDR3 DNA is TGTGCCATCCTGATGGACTCTGGGGCCAACGTCCTGACTTTC. It yields the protein CAILMDSGANVLTF.